This TCR beta chain originates from a study of neurological immune-mediated disorders. Study overall: There were around 34 multiple sclerosis patients. Of these, 31 had relapsing-remitting MS and 3 had secondary progressive MS.

TCRdb reprocessed the 5' RACE reads via MiXCR and lists one record per CDR3 protein. The sample yields tens of thousands of distinct CDR3 sequences, 2% to 3% seen once. This clonotype appeared many times. V dropped 4 bases and J dropped 9; count of bases not matched to a gene: 10. The CDR3 spans 15 residues. Germline loops: CDR1 MNHEY, CDR2 SVGEGT. Sequencing was carried out using PBMCs. The sequence came from a man in his forties or fifties with multiple sclerosis. This rearrangement joins TRBV6-2 or TRBV6-3 to TRBJ2-3; 10 nucleotides match TRBD2. The CDR3 sequence: CASSSTSGDMRTQYF. Here the CDR3 DNA reads TGTGCCAGCAGTTCAACTAGCGGGGACATGAGGACGCAGTATTTT.